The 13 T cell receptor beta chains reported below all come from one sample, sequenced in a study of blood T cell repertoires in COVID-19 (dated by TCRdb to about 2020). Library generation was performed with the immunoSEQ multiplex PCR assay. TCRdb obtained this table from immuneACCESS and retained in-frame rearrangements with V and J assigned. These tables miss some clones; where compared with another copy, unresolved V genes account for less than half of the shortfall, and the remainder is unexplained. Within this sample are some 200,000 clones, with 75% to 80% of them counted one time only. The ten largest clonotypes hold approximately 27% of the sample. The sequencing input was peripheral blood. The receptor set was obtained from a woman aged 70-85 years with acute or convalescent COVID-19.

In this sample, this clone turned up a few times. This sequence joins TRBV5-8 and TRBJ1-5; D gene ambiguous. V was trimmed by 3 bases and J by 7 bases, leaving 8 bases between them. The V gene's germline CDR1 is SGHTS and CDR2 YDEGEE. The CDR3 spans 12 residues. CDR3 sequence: CASSYVGQPQHF. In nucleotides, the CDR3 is TGTGCCAGCAGCTACGTTGGCCAGCCCCAGCATTTT.

The CDR3 reads CASSPGGHDSGNTIYF. The CDR3, as DNA: TGTGCCAGCTCCCCGGGGGGGCACGACTCTGGAAACACCATATATTTT. The chain carries TRBV7-9 and TRBJ1-3, with D tentatively TRBD1 (6 bases). V was cut by 8 bases and J by 0 bases, with 17 bases left in between. There are 16 residues in the CDR3. The germline V gene has CDR1 SEHNR and CDR2 FQNEAQ (reference sequence).

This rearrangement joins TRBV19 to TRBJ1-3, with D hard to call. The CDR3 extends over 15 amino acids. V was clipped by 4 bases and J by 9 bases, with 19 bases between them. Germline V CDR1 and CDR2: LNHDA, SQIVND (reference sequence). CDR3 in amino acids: CASSTPRQGRATIYF. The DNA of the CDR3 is TGTGCCAGTAGTACCCCGAGACAAGGGAGAGCCACCATATATTTT.

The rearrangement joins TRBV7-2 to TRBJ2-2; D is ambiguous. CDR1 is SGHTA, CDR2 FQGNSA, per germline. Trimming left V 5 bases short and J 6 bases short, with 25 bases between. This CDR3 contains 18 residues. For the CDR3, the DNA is TGTGCCAGCAGCCCCACGAGGCCACCTTTAACCCGGTCCGGGGAGCTGTTTTTT. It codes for CASSPTRPPLTRSGELFF.

In DNA form, the CDR3 reads TGCGCCAGCAGCTTGAGGGGACAGATTTACTCTGGGGCCAACGTCCTGACTTTC. Translation gives CASSLRGQIYSGANVLTF. V is TRBV5-1 and J is TRBJ2-6, with TRBD1 matching 7 bases. CDR1 and CDR2 (germline): SGHRS, YFSETQ. J lost 0 bases, V lost 1 base, and 7 bases had no gene match. The CDR3 extends over 18 amino acids.

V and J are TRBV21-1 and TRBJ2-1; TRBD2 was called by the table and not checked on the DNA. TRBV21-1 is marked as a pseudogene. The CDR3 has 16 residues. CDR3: CASSIKTSGLYNEQFF. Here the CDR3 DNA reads TGTGCCAGCAGCATTAAGACTAGCGGGTTATACAATGAGCAGTTCTTC.

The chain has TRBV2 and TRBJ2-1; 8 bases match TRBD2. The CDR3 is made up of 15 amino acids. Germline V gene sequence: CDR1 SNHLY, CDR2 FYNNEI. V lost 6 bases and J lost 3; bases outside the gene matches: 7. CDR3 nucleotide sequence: TGTGCCAGCAGCAAACGGGAGGGCTTCTACAATGAGCAGTTCTTC. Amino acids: CASSKREGFYNEQFF. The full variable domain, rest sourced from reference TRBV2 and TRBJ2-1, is EPEVTQTPSHQVTQMGQEVILRCVPISNHLYFYWYRQILGQKVEFLVSFYNNEISEKSEIFDDQFSVERPDGSNFTLKIRSTKLEDSAMYFCASSKREGFYNEQFFGPGTRLTVL.

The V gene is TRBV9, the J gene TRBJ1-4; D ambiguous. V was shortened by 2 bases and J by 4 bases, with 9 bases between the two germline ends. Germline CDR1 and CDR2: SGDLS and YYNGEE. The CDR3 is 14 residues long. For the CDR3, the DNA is TGTGCCAGCAGCGTCGCAGCGAGTAATGAAAAACTGTTTTTT. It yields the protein CASSVAASNEKLFF. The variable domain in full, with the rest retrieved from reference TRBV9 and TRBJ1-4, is DSGVTQTPKHLITATGQRVTLRCSPRSGDLSVYWYQQSLDQGLQFLIQYYNGEERAKGNILERFSAQQFPDLHSELNLSSLELGDSALYFCASSVAASNEKLFFGSGTQLSVL.

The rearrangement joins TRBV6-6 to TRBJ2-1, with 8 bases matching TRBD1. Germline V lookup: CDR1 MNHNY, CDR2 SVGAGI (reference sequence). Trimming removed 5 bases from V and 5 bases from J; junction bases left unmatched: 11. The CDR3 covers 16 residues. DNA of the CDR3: TGTGCCAGCAGTCTTCCCCCAGGGGGCGCGCACAATGAGCAGTTCTTC. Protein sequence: CASSLPPGGAHNEQFF.

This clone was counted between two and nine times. The CDR3 loop is CASRARQGPYEQYF. DNA for the CDR3: TGTGCCAGCAGAGCCAGACAGGGACCATACGAGCAGTACTTC. The genes are TRBV6-5 and TRBJ2-7; 7 bases line up with TRBD1. The CDR3 loop spans 14 amino acids. Germline V CDR1 and CDR2: MNHEY, SVGAGI. J was trimmed by 4 bases and V by 6 bases; bases with no gene match: 9.

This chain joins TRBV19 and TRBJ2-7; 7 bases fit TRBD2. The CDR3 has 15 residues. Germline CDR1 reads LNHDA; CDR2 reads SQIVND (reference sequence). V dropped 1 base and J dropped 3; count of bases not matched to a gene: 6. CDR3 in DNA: TGTGCCAGTAGTATAGCGCCGGGGGGTGGCTACGAGCAGTACTTC. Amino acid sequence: CASSIAPGGGYEQYF. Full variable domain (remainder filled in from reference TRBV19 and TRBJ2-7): DGGITQSPKYLFRKEGQNVTLSCEQNLNHDAMYWYRQDPGQGLRLIYYSQIVNDFQKGDIAEGYSVSREKKESFPLTVTSAQKNPTAFYLCASSIAPGGGYEQYFGPGTRLTVT.

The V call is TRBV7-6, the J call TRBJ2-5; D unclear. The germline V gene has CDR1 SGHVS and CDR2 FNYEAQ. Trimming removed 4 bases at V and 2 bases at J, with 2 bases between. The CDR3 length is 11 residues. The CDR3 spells CASSSQETQYF. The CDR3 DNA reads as TGTGCCAGCAGCTCGCAAGAGACCCAGTACTTC. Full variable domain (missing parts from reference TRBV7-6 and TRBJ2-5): GAGVSQSPRYKVTKRGQDVALRCDPISGHVSLYWYRQALGQGPEFLTYFNYEAQQDKSGLPNDRFSAERPEGSISTLTIQRTEQRDSAMYRCASSSQETQYFGPGTRLLVL.

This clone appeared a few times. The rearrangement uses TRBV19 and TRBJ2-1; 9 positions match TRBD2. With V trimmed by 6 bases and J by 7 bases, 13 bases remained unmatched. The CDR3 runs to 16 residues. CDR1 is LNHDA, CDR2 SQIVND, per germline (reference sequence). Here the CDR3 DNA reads TGTGCCAGTAGCCGACTTAGCGGGAGTAACTTAAATGAGCAGTTCTTC. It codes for CASSRLSGSNLNEQFF.